The 27 T cell receptor beta chains below come from one sample, sequenced in a study of blood T cell repertoires in COVID-19. TCRdb's table, derived via immunoSEQ multiplex PCR, lists solely in-frame clones and lacks some. The sample carries approximately 360,000 clones, about 90% recorded once. The sample taken for sequencing was peripheral blood. These receptors were collected from a young man with active or convalescent COVID-19.

This rearrangement joins TRBV5-4 to TRBJ1-1; D may be TRBD1 (6 bases). The CDR3 runs to 16 residues. V was trimmed by 4 bases and J by 5 bases, leaving 21 bases between them. The germline gives CDR1 SGHNT, CDR2 YYREEE (reference sequence). In DNA form, the CDR3 reads TGTGCCAGCAGCCTTGCTGCGGGGGCTCTGAGGACTGAAGCTTTCTTT. Translated: CASSLAAGALRTEAFF. The variable domain in full, completed from reference TRBV5-4 and TRBJ1-1, reads ETGVTQSPTHLIKTRGQQVTLRCSSQSGHNTVSWYQQALGQGPQFIFQYYREEENGRGNFPPRFSGLQFPNYSSELNVNALELDDSALYLCASSLAAGALRTEAFFGQGTRLTVV.

The chain couples TRBV7-2 to TRBJ2-2; D not certain. The CDR3 is 16 residues long. CDR1 and CDR2 (germline): SGHTA, FQGNSA. V lost 1 base and J lost 0, with 9 bases in between. The CDR3 sequence: CASSLGSRSNTGELFF. In DNA, the CDR3 is TGTGCCAGCAGCTTAGGAAGCCGTTCGAACACCGGGGAGCTGTTTTTT. Using reference TRBV7-2 and TRBJ2-2 for the parts outside the CDR3, the full variable domain is GAGVSQSPSNKVTEKGKDVELRCDPISGHTALYWYRQSLGQGLEFLIYFQGNSAPDKSGLPSDRFSAERTGGSVSTLTIQRTQQEDSAVYLCASSLGSRSNTGELFFGEGSRLTVL.

The chain carries TRBV29-1 and TRBJ2-3, with TRBD1 matching over 8 bases. CDR1 and CDR2 (germline): SQVTM, ANQGSEA. Trimming removed 4 bases from V and 7 bases from J; junction bases left unmatched: 4. The CDR3 runs to 12 residues. The CDR3 loop reads CSVGTGINTQYF. The DNA for the CDR3 is TGCAGCGTTGGGACAGGGATAAATACGCAGTATTTT.

The chain joins TRBV7-3 to TRBJ2-5; 9 nucleotides align to TRBD1. CDR3 length equals 13 residues. Germline V gene lookup returns CDR1 SGHTA and CDR2 FQGTGA. The junction had 0 bases not matched to a gene; V was cut back by 4 bases and J by 3 bases. CDR3 sequence (DNA): TGTGCCAGCAGCTGGGACAGGGAAGAGACCCAGTACTTC. Protein sequence: CASSWDREETQYF.

This clone has only one observation. The rearrangement links TRBV7-8 to TRBJ1-6, with D maybe TRBD1 (6 bases). In germline, CDR1 is SGHVS, CDR2 FQNEAQ. Between the trimmed V and J ends, which lost 3 bases and 11 bases, there was a span of 14 bases. The CDR3 length is 14 residues. The CDR3 region has the DNA TGTGCCAGCAGCTTGGGGGCTGGGGGCCCACCCCTCCACTTT. Amino acids: CASSLGAGGPPLHF. The full variable domain, completed using reference TRBV7-8 and TRBJ1-6, is GAGVSQSPRYKVAKRGQDVALRCDPISGHVSLFWYQQALGQGPEFLTYFQNEAQLDKSGLPSDRFFAERPEGSVSTLKIQRTQQEDSAVYLCASSLGAGGPPLHFGNGTRLTVT.

This sequence joins TRBV7-9 and TRBJ2-1; a possible D gene is TRBD1 (7 bases). The CDR3 runs to 13 residues. Per germline, CDR1 SEHNR and CDR2 FQNEAQ (reference sequence). The V end was cut by 2 bases, the J end by 12 bases, with 14 bases between. The CDR3 here is CASSLSGTAGQFF. In DNA, the CDR3 is TGTGCCAGCAGCTTATCTGGGACAGCGGGGCAGTTCTTC. Looking up the rest from reference TRBV7-9 and TRBJ2-1 gives the full variable domain: DTGVSQNPRHKITKRGQNVTFRCDPISEHNRLYWYRQTLGQGPEFLTYFQNEAQLEKSRLLSDRFSAERPKGSFSTLEIQRTEQGDSAMYLCASSLSGTAGQFFGPGTRLTVL.

The V and J genes are TRBV3-1 (or the pseudogene TRBV3-2) and TRBJ2-4; 7 nucleotides line up with TRBD1. The CDR3 sequence is 13 residues long. Per germline, CDR1 LGHDT and CDR2 YNNKEL (reference sequence). V trimming: 4 bases; J trimming: 8 bases; junction bases outside the gene matches: 5. Here the CDR3 reads CASSPTGVDIQYF. DNA of the CDR3: TGTGCCAGCAGCCCAACAGGGGTAGACATTCAGTACTTC.

The chain employs TRBV14 and TRBJ2-5; 8 nucleotides align to TRBD1. The CDR3 has 16 amino acids. The V gene end was trimmed by 5 bases and the J gene end by 0 bases; junction bases not matched to a gene: 8. Looked up from germline, CDR1 is SGHDN and CDR2 is FVKESK. CDR3 loop: CASSDGTGLHQETQYF. The CDR3 bases are TGTGCCAGCAGCGACGGGACAGGACTACACCAAGAGACCCAGTACTTC. The full variable domain, with the rest looked up from reference TRBV14 and TRBJ2-5, is EAGVTQFPSHSVIEKGQTVTLRCDPISGHDNLYWYRRVMGKEIKFLLHFVKESKQDESGMPNNRFLAERTGGTYSTLKVQPAELEDSGVYFCASSDGTGLHQETQYFGPGTRLLVL.

The chain is built from TRBV25-1 and TRBJ2-5, with TRBD1 matching over 10 bases. Germline CDR1 is MGHDK and CDR2 is SYGVNS. The V gene end was trimmed by 6 bases and the J gene end by 4 bases; junction bases not matched to a gene: 11. The CDR3 covers 16 residues. DNA of the CDR3: TGTGCCAGCAGCGAAACCGGGACAGGGGTACGAGAGACCCAGTACTTC. This codes for CASSETGTGVRETQYF. The full variable domain, with the rest looked up from reference TRBV25-1 and TRBJ2-5, is EADIYQTPRYLVIGTGKKITLECSQTMGHDKMYWYQQDPGMELHLIHYSYGVNSTEKGDLSSESTVSRIRTEHFPLTLESARPSHTSQYLCASSETGTGVRETQYFGPGTRLLVL.

The table lists this clone with a count of one. V gene TRBV28 combines with J gene TRBJ2-2; 9 positions match TRBD1. CDR1 is MDHEN, CDR2 SYDVKM, per germline. CDR3 size: 14 residues. J was trimmed by 3 bases and V by 8 bases; bases with no gene match: 4. DNA of the CDR3: TGTGCCAGCGCCAACAGGGGGCACACCGGGGAGCTGTTTTTT. Translation: CASANRGHTGELFF.

V is TRBV27 and J is TRBJ1-5, with D uncertain. V gave up 0 bases and J gave up 3 bases, with 9 bases separating them. Germline V gene data show CDR1 as MNHEY and CDR2 as SMNVEV (reference sequence). The CDR3 runs to 15 residues. In DNA form, the CDR3 reads TGTGCCAGCAGTTTATCGAACAGCCTCAATCAGCCCCAGCATTTT. Translation gives CASSLSNSLNQPQHF.

This clone was counted ten times or more. The chain uses TRBV28 and TRBJ2-2; 16 bases line up with TRBD2. Looked up from germline, CDR1 is MDHEN and CDR2 is SYDVKM. The CDR3 extends over 17 amino acids. Trimming took 6 bases from V and 6 from J; bases not matched to a gene: 7. The CDR3 loop reads CASSPGTSGRASGELFF. The CDR3 bases are TGTGCCAGCAGCCCCGGGACTAGCGGGAGGGCCTCCGGGGAGCTGTTTTTT.

This clone showed up just once. This chain connects TRBV27 to TRBJ1-1; D unresolved. The CDR3 sequence is 14 residues long. CDR1 and CDR2 (germline): MNHEY, SMNVEV (reference sequence). Trimming shortened V by 5 bases and J by 5 bases, and 15 bases separated the two germline ends. CDR3 residues: CASSPRRPETEAFF. CDR3 nucleotides: TGTGCCAGCAGTCCTAGAAGGCCGGAGACTGAAGCTTTCTTT.

The chain employs TRBV6-6 and TRBJ1-2; 8 bases are a match to TRBD1. V dropped 4 bases and J dropped 4; count of bases not matched to a gene: 5. CDR1 and CDR2 from the germline V gene are MNHNY and SVGAGI (reference sequence). The CDR3 has 14 residues. Here the CDR3 reads CASSWDRSGYGYTF. DNA for the CDR3: TGTGCCAGCAGTTGGGACAGGTCGGGCTATGGCTACACCTTC.

This rearrangement joins TRBV9 to TRBJ1-3; D uncertain. The CDR3 is made up of 15 amino acids. With 4 bases removed from V and 0 bases from J, the gap between germline ends came to 11 bases. The V gene's germline CDR1 is SGDLS and CDR2 YYNGEE. CDR3 loop: CASSPGGISGNTIYF. The CDR3 coding sequence is TGTGCCAGCAGCCCCGGTGGTATCTCTGGAAACACCATATATTTT.

The J gene is TRBJ2-2, the V gene TRBV3-1 (or the pseudogene TRBV3-2), with TRBD1 matching 7 bases. Germline V gene lookup returns CDR1 LGHDT and CDR2 YNNKEL (reference sequence). The CDR3 totals 16 residues. After removal of 0 bases from V and 6 bases from J, the junction contained 7 bases not matched to a gene. The CDR3 DNA is TGTGCCAGCAGCCAAGAATTAGACAGGGTTGCCGGGGAGCTGTTTTTT. As protein: CASSQELDRVAGELFF.

V gene TRBV12-2 combines with J gene TRBJ2-7; the table's D call, TRBD2, has no DNA check behind it. TRBV12-2 is a pseudogene locus. The CDR3 extends over 15 amino acids. The DNA of the CDR3 is TGTGCAAGTCGCCCCGGGACTCCCCTTTTCTACGAGCAGTACTTC. This translates into CASRPGTPLFYEQYF.

The V gene is TRBV29-1, the J gene TRBJ2-1; 10 bases fit TRBD1. The ends lost 7 bases at V and 2 bases at J; junction bases unmatched: 5. Germline CDR1 is SQVTM and CDR2 is ANQGSEA. This CDR3 spans 14 amino acids. Here the CDR3 reads CSAMTGGAYNEQFF. The DNA for the CDR3 is TGCAGCGCCATGACAGGGGGCGCCTACAATGAGCAGTTCTTC.

J is TRBJ2-7 and V is TRBV6-6; TRBD2 matches at 14 bases. V shed 6 bases and J 0 bases; nucleotides not matched to a gene: 10. In germline, CDR1 is MNHNY, CDR2 SVGAGI (reference sequence). This CDR3 has 18 residues. The DNA for the CDR3 is TGTGCCAGCAGCCGAGGGACTAGCGGGGGCGGAAGCTCCTACGAGCAGTACTTC. Protein: CASSRGTSGGGSSYEQYF.

This clone was observed a single time. The CDR3, as DNA: TGTGCCAGCTCAGACCGGTCGGGTGAAAAACTGTTTTTT. It yields the protein CASSDRSGEKLFF. This chain joins TRBV2 and TRBJ1-4; no firm D call. Per germline, CDR1 SNHLY and CDR2 FYNNEI. This CDR3 region has 13 residues. V was clipped by 8 bases and J by 7 bases, with 14 bases between them.

The V gene is TRBV9, the J gene TRBJ2-5, with D possibly matching TRBD1 (5 bases). The V and J ends lost 4 bases and 1 base respectively, with 8 bases between them. Germline V gene lookup returns CDR1 SGDLS and CDR2 YYNGEE. This CDR3 contains 13 residues. CDR3 DNA sequence: TGTGCCAGCAGCTTGGACATCCAAGAGACCCAGTACTTC. Amino acid sequence: CASSLDIQETQYF.

The rearrangement joins TRBV29-1 to TRBJ1-1; 7 nucleotides line up with TRBD1. The CDR3 covers 14 residues. The germline V gene has CDR1 SQVTM and CDR2 ANQGSEA. The V gene end was trimmed by 2 bases and the J gene end by 3 bases; junction bases not matched to a gene: 6. The CDR3 protein is CSVERDRVDTEAFF. Written as DNA, the CDR3 is TGCAGCGTTGAAAGAGACAGGGTCGACACTGAAGCTTTCTTT.

CDR3 nucleotides: TGTGCCAGCAGTGGGGGGGTAGGCAATCAGCCCCAGCATTTT. Translating it yields CASSGGVGNQPQHF. V usage is TRBV27 and J usage is TRBJ1-5, with D possibly matching TRBD1 (5 bases). The CDR3 consists of 14 residues. The germline gives CDR1 MNHEY, CDR2 SMNVEV (reference sequence). Trimming left V 5 bases short and J 2 bases short, with 10 bases between.

V gene TRBV18 combines with J gene TRBJ2-1; TRBD2 matches at 9 bases. The CDR3 sequence is 16 residues long. Per germline, CDR1 KGHSH and CDR2 LQKENI. J lost 9 bases, V lost 3 bases, and 12 bases had no gene match. The CDR3 is CASSPRLAEPEGEQFF. CDR3 in DNA: TGTGCCAGCTCACCCCGACTAGCGGAACCCGAGGGTGAGCAGTTCTTC.

This rearrangement joins TRBV6-1 to TRBJ1-4, with 7 bases aligning to TRBD1. After removal of 3 bases from V and 7 bases from J, the junction contained 5 bases not matched to a gene. The germline V gene encodes CDR1 MNHNS and CDR2 SASEGT. This CDR3 region has 14 residues. CDR3 in amino acids: CASSETGWGEKLFF. The CDR3 nucleotides are TGTGCCAGCAGTGAGACAGGGTGGGGTGAAAAACTGTTTTTT.

This clone occurred once. The chain has TRBV3-1 (or the pseudogene TRBV3-2) and TRBJ2-3; 9 bases are shared with TRBD1. Trimming at V came to 4 bases and at J to 2 bases, leaving 4 bases not matched to a gene. The length of the CDR3 is 15 residues. Germline V gives CDR1 LGHDT, CDR2 YNNKEL (reference sequence). CDR3 amino acids: CASSPRDRATDTQYF. The CDR3 DNA sequence: TGTGCCAGCAGCCCCCGGGACAGGGCCACAGATACGCAGTATTTT.

The V call is TRBV2, the J call TRBJ2-5; TRBD2 agrees at 11 bases. The V gene's germline CDR1 is SNHLY and CDR2 FYNNEI. There are 17 residues in the CDR3. V lost 2 bases and J lost 4; bases outside the gene matches: 9. The CDR3 is CASSEFRASGGRETQYF. DNA for the CDR3: TGTGCCAGCAGTGAATTCCGTGCTAGCGGGGGGAGAGAGACCCAGTACTTC.